This paragraph covers one T cell receptor beta chain sequence. The antigen is undetermined. TCRdb's table, derived via immunoSEQ multiplex PCR, lists solely in-frame clones and lacks some. The table includes tens of thousands of clones, about three quarters detected once. Germline CDR1 reads SGHTA; CDR2 reads FQGTGA. This CDR3 comprises 16 residues. The ends lost 4 bases at V and 3 bases at J; junction bases unmatched: 9. The sort gate was single viable CD3+CD4+CD8-CD45RO+ cells for memory CD4+ T cells. Serum IgG to CMV pp150, pp28, p38 and p52 defined serostatus. After thawing, CD4+ T cells were positively selected. This sample was taken from a study of memory CD4+ T cells and cytomegalovirus serostatus. Study-wide findings and caveats: CMV serostatus prediction reached median AUC approximately 0.95, or 0.91 with US-trained model. About 40% of the roughly 160 known CMV-associated TCRbeta sequences appeared in CD4+ memory.

This chain connects TRBV7-3 to TRBJ2-3, with 8 bases that match TRBD1. The specimen was memory CD4+ T cells from blood. This sequence was found in an adult in good health and CMV-seropositive. The CDR3 coding sequence is TGTGCCAGCAGCTCCCTTGGGACAGGTGGTACAGATACGCAGTATTTT. This codes for CASSSLGTGGTDTQYF.